This T cell receptor beta chain stems from a study of response to subunit inactivated influenza vaccine. This clonotype was observed a few times. TCRdb analysed the RT-PCR reads with MiXCR anew, one entry per CDR3 protein. The profile shows some 570,000 distinct CDR3 sequences, 10% to 12% of them singletons. V was clipped by 7 bases and J by 8 bases, with 16 bases between them. Germline V lookup: CDR1 SEHNR, CDR2 FQNEAQ (reference sequence). This CDR3 comprises 13 residues. This sample was also put to use in a study of T cells expressing NK-cell markers. This second report adds: Making the TCR beta cDNA relied on 5'RACE template switching with UMIs. According to the study, TCR beta repertoires originated from sorted CD3+CD56+NKG2C+, CD3+CD56+NKG2C- and CD3+CD56-NKG2C+ T cells. HCMV seropositivity characterized most of the eight sequenced donors, and seronegativity one. These clonotypes additionally ranked first within the CD3+CD56-NKG2C+ fraction of a handful of donors.

The chain uses TRBV7-9 and TRBJ2-3; D could derive from TRBD1 or TRBD2 (5 bases each). Specimen: PBMCs from blood, collected on the day of vaccination. The source is a man aged 50-59 years who received an inactivated influenza vaccine. CDR3 nucleotides: TGTGCCAGCACTGCTGTTCATGGGGGTACGCAGTATTTT. Amino acid sequence: CASTAVHGGTQYF. Drawing the rest from reference TRBV7-9 and TRBJ2-3, the complete variable domain is DTGVSQNPRHKITKRGQNVTFRCDPISEHNRLYWYRQTLGQGPEFLTYFQNEAQLEKSRLLSDRFSAERPKGSFSTLEIQRTEQGDSAMYLCASTAVHGGTQYFGPGTRLTVL.